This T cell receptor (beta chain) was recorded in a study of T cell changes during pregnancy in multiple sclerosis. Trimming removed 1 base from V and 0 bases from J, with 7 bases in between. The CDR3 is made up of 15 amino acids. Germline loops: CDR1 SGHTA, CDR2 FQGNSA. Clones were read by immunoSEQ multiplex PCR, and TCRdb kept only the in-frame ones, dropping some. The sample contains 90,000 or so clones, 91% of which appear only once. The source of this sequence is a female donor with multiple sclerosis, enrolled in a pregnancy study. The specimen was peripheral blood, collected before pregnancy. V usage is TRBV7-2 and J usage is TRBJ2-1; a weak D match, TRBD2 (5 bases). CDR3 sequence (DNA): TGTGCCAGCAGCTTAGAAGGGAGCTCCTACAATGAGCAGTTCTTC. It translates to CASSLEGSSYNEQFF.